Below, one TCR beta chain is given with its context. This record comes from a study of T-cell memory formation after mild COVID-19. Each CDR3 protein is one row after TCRdb ran MiXCR on the 5' RACE reads. Among about 210,000 distinct CDR3 sequences, about 10% were seen once, and the ten largest hold under 3.5%. The CDR3 consists of 15 residues. V lost 1 base and J lost 4, with 15 bases in between. Germline V CDR1 and CDR2: SGHRS, YFSETQ. The specimen was PBMCs or a T cell subset sorted from them (not recorded which). This receptor was identified in a man aged 18 to 29 who had mild COVID-19 (a few samples of this study predate the infection). Cell type and time point are not known. V gene TRBV5-1 combines with J gene TRBJ2-7; weak D call: TRBD1 (6 bases). The CDR3 DNA reads TGCGCCAGCAGCTTGCATGGGGGCCCCCCGTACGAGCAGTACGTC. It specifies CASSLHGGPPYEQYV.